A single sample is the source of the 30 T cell receptor beta chains below, sequenced in a study of shared clonotypes between healthy human individuals. Repertoires were generated with immunoSEQ multiplex PCR, while TCRdb's copy carries only in-frame clones and drops some. The table shows fewer than 1 million clones, with approximately 96% occurring only once. Naive CD8 cells, CD45RO-negative and positively selected for CCR7, excluded terminally differentiated effector memory CD45RA+ cells. What was sequenced was naive CD8+ T cells sorted from blood. These receptors came from a man aged 30 to 45 in good health.

This chain connects TRBV5-6 to TRBJ2-7, with D unresolved. Between the trimmed V and J ends, which lost 4 bases and 4 bases, there was a span of 9 bases. Germline CDR1 reads SGHDT; CDR2 reads YYEEEE. The length of the CDR3 is 12 residues. The CDR3 here is CASSTDSYEQYF. CDR3 nucleotides: TGTGCCAGCAGCACTGACTCTTACGAGCAGTACTTC.

The rearrangement links TRBV9 to TRBJ1-2; unclear D gene. CDR3 size: 11 residues. V lost 3 bases, J lost 1 base, and 1 base lay in between. Germline V gene lookup returns CDR1 SGDLS and CDR2 YYNGEE. The CDR3 bases are TGTGCCAGCAGCGATAACTATGGCTACACCTTC. Its translation: CASSDNYGYTF.

The chain combines TRBV19 with TRBJ2-7, with 10 bases fitting TRBD1. This CDR3 has 16 residues. Germline V lookup: CDR1 LNHDA, CDR2 SQIVND (reference sequence). V was clipped by 3 bases and J by 5 bases; unmatched bases: 10. The DNA of the CDR3 is TGTGCCAGTAGTATTGGCCTCGACAGGGGGCGAAACGAGCAGTACTTC. Protein sequence: CASSIGLDRGRNEQYF.

This clone was counted once. CDR3 amino acids: CASGRGSSTDTQYF. In DNA form, the CDR3 reads TGTGCCAGCGGACGTGGGTCGAGCACAGATACGCAGTATTTT. V usage is TRBV27 and J usage is TRBJ2-3; D gene ambiguous. CDR3 length equals 14 residues. V lost 8 bases, J lost 0 bases, and 12 bases lay in between. Germline-derived CDR1 and CDR2 are MNHEY and SMNVEV (reference sequence).

The chain is built from TRBV13 and TRBJ2-7; 10 nucleotides agree with TRBD1. Germline assignment: CDR1 PRHDT and CDR2 FYEKMQ (reference sequence). V dropped 6 bases and J dropped 5; count of bases not matched to a gene: 4. CDR3 length: 13 residues. This CDR3 is CASRGTGEDEQYF. DNA for the CDR3: TGTGCCAGCAGAGGGACAGGGGAGGACGAGCAGTACTTC. Variable domain in full (rest from reference TRBV13 and TRBJ2-7): AAGVIQSPRHLIKEKRETATLKCYPIPRHDTVYWYQQGPGQDPQFLISFYEKMQSDKGSIPDRFSAQQFSDYHSELNMSSLELGDSALYFCASRGTGEDEQYFGPGTRLTVT.

V gene TRBV29-1 combines with J gene TRBJ2-5; tentative D call: TRBD1 (7 bases). Germline loops: CDR1 SQVTM, CDR2 ANQGSEA. Trimming took off 2 bases at V and 3 bases at J, with 16 bases between the two ends. This CDR3 region has 15 residues. CDR3 nucleotide sequence: TGCAGCGTTGAACCCGCAGGGGGAGGAGAAGAGACCCAGTACTTC. It is translated as CSVEPAGGGEETQYF.

In this sample, this clone turned up once. The CDR3 coding sequence is TGTGCCAGCAGTGAATATGGCGGGCCCATTAACACCATATATTTT. Protein sequence: CASSEYGGPINTIYF. The chain has TRBV2 and TRBJ1-3, with D unresolved. V was pared by 2 bases and J by 7 bases, with 15 bases between. From germline, CDR1 is SNHLY and CDR2 FYNNEI. This CDR3 spans 15 amino acids. Full variable domain (rest looked up from reference TRBV2 and TRBJ1-3): EPEVTQTPSHQVTQMGQEVILRCVPISNHLYFYWYRQILGQKVEFLVSFYNNEISEKSEIFDDQFSVERPDGSNFTLKIRSTKLEDSAMYFCASSEYGGPINTIYFGEGSWLTVV.

This chain links TRBV7-9 with TRBJ2-7; 9 bases line up with TRBD1. Looked up from germline, CDR1 is SEHNR and CDR2 is FQNEAQ (reference sequence). The CDR3 has 18 residues. V trimming: 2 bases; J trimming: 4 bases; junction bases outside the gene matches: 15. The chain's CDR3 is CASSLSSLQGQGRYEQYF. The CDR3, as DNA: TGTGCCAGCAGCTTAAGTTCTCTTCAGGGACAGGGCAGATACGAGCAGTACTTC.

The chain couples TRBV5-8 to TRBJ1-2; D gene uncertain. The germline CDR1 and CDR2 sequences are SGHTS and YDEGEE. Trimming took off 1 base at V and 4 bases at J, with 8 bases between the two ends. This CDR3 region has 13 residues. Here the CDR3 DNA reads TGTGCCAGCAGCTTGCAGGAGCTCTATGGCTACACCTTC. Its protein is CASSLQELYGYTF.

The chain has TRBV27 and TRBJ1-2; 9 bases are shared with TRBD1. With 4 bases clipped from V and 3 bases from J, the junction kept 6 bases outside the gene matches. Germline lookup yields CDR1 MNHEY and CDR2 SMNVEV (reference sequence). CDR3 length: 15 amino acids. CDR3 sequence: CASSSDRGLDYGYTF. The CDR3 bases are TGTGCCAGCAGTTCGGACAGGGGTCTTGACTATGGCTACACCTTC.

The chain recombines TRBV7-2 with TRBJ2-7; D might be TRBD2 (5 bases). V lost 3 bases to trimming and J lost 4 bases, with 13 bases between them. Germline loops: CDR1 SGHTA, CDR2 FQGNSA. The length of the CDR3 is 14 residues. CDR3 sequence (DNA): TGTGCCAGCAGCTTGGGCGGGCCTGGATACGAGCAGTACTTC. The encoded protein is CASSLGGPGYEQYF.

This clone was counted a few times. This chain uses TRBV27 with TRBJ2-7; D gene ambiguous. The V and J ends lost 5 bases and 5 bases respectively, with 10 bases between them. Germline CDR1 MNHEY, CDR2 SMNVEV (reference sequence). The CDR3 totals 12 residues. CDR3 loop: CASSNFFDEQYF. CDR3 DNA sequence: TGTGCCAGCAGTAATTTCTTCGACGAGCAGTACTTC.

The V call is TRBV2, the J call TRBJ2-7, with unresolved D. There are 12 residues in the CDR3. Germline loops: CDR1 SNHLY, CDR2 FYNNEI. The V and J ends lost 6 bases and 6 bases respectively, with 12 bases between them. The CDR3 bases are TGTGCCAGCAGAAAACCTCAACGCGAGCAGTACTTC. It translates to CASRKPQREQYF. The variable domain in full, with the rest retrieved from reference TRBV2 and TRBJ2-7, is EPEVTQTPSHQVTQMGQEVILRCVPISNHLYFYWYRQILGQKVEFLVSFYNNEISEKSEIFDDQFSVERPDGSNFTLKIRSTKLEDSAMYFCASRKPQREQYFGPGTRLTVT.

Only one count was recorded for this clone. The chain carries TRBV28 and TRBJ2-2; TRBD2 matches 7 bases. Germline-derived CDR1 and CDR2 are MDHEN and SYDVKM. The V and J ends lost 5 bases and 6 bases, in that order; junction bases with no gene match: 9. The CDR3 length is 15 residues. The CDR3 reads CASSETGGSAGELFF. The CDR3 DNA follows: TGTGCCAGCAGTGAAACGGGGGGTAGTGCCGGGGAGCTGTTTTTT.

The chain employs TRBV5-4 and TRBJ2-7; 9 bases align to TRBD1. The CDR3 spans 17 residues. With V trimmed by 0 bases and J by 4 bases, 11 bases remained unmatched. Germline CDR1 and CDR2: SGHNT and YYREEE (reference sequence). CDR3 sequence reads: CASSLAPDRGKRYEQYF. The CDR3 DNA reads TGTGCCAGCAGCTTGGCCCCGGACAGGGGTAAACGGTACGAGCAGTACTTC. Filled out from reference TRBV5-4 and TRBJ2-7, the complete variable domain reads ETGVTQSPTHLIKTRGQQVTLRCSSQSGHNTVSWYQQALGQGPQFIFQYYREEENGRGNFPPRFSGLQFPNYSSELNVNALELDDSALYLCASSLAPDRGKRYEQYFGPGTRLTVT.

The chain carries TRBV6-6 and TRBJ2-5, with 8 positions matching TRBD1. The CDR3 contains 14 residues. With 4 bases clipped from V and 2 bases from J, the junction kept 3 bases outside the gene matches. Looked up from germline, CDR1 is MNHNY and CDR2 is SVGAGI (reference sequence). CDR3 protein: CASSSGQGQETQYF. CDR3 DNA: TGTGCCAGCAGTTCCGGACAGGGTCAAGAGACCCAGTACTTC.

The rearrangement joins TRBV7-8 to TRBJ1-1; D remains ambiguous. The V end was cut by 4 bases, the J end by 3 bases, with 9 bases between. The germline CDR1 and CDR2 sequences are SGHVS and FQNEAQ. The CDR3 loop spans 13 amino acids. CDR3 nucleotides: TGTGCCAGCAGCTCCGCCTGGGACACTGAAGCTTTCTTT. This encodes CASSSAWDTEAFF.

The rearrangement links TRBV27 to TRBJ1-1, with D unresolved. Germline V lookup: CDR1 MNHEY, CDR2 SMNVEV (reference sequence). The CDR3 runs to 13 residues. V gave up 5 bases and J gave up 4 bases, with 11 bases separating them. The CDR3 here is CASSQSIITEAFF. CDR3 sequence (DNA): TGTGCCAGCAGTCAATCGATCATCACTGAAGCTTTCTTT.

The chain employs TRBV4-1 and TRBJ1-2, with D unresolved. Trimming cost V 2 bases and J 8 bases, with 15 bases left between them. The CDR3 has 14 residues. Germline V gene data show CDR1 as MGHRA and CDR2 as YSYEKL. The CDR3 loop is CASSQSEWPGGYTF. Written as DNA, the CDR3 is TGCGCCAGCAGCCAATCCGAGTGGCCCGGAGGCTACACCTTC.

The chain links TRBV25-1 to TRBJ1-2; TRBD1 agrees at 9 bases. This CDR3 contains 15 residues. Germline V lookup: CDR1 MGHDK, CDR2 SYGVNS. Trimming removed 6 bases from V and 6 bases from J; junction bases left unmatched: 11. The CDR3 DNA sequence: TGTGCCAGCAGCCTAGCCGGGACAGGGTTGGATGGCTACACCTTC. Its translation: CASSLAGTGLDGYTF.

The J gene is TRBJ2-2, the V gene TRBV19, with D perhaps assigned TRBD1 or TRBD2 (7 bases each). Per the germline V gene, CDR1 is LNHDA and CDR2 is SQIVND (reference sequence). V gave up 3 bases and J gave up 6 bases, with 14 bases separating them. The CDR3 runs 15 residues. CDR3 DNA: TGTGCCAGTAGTATTCGGCCAGGGGGGGCCGGGGAGCTGTTTTTT. It yields the protein CASSIRPGGAGELFF.

The chain combines TRBV5-4 with TRBJ2-1; TRBD2 aligns across 8 bases. This CDR3 contains 15 residues. Unmatched junction bases numbered 12, after V lost 4 bases and J lost 9 bases. Germline CDR1 and CDR2: SGHNT and YYREEE (reference sequence). The CDR3 DNA sequence: TGTGCCAGCAGCGCCCGGGGGGGTTCGGAACTTGAGCAGTTCTTC. Its protein product is CASSARGGSELEQFF.

Points on this clone: At the DNA level, this CDR3 is encoded by other sequences in the same sample as well. The gene calls are TRBV19 and TRBJ1-5; possibly TRBD1 for D (5 bases). Deletions cut 3 bases from V and 2 bases from J, with 8 bases between. The CDR3 contains 14 residues. CDR1 and CDR2 from the germline V gene are LNHDA and SQIVND (reference sequence). The DNA of the CDR3 is TGTGCCAGTAGTATTCTGGGGGGCAATCAGCCCCAGCATTTT. Translated, it gives CASSILGGNQPQHF.

CDR3 sequence reads: CSASPRDRSYEQYF. CDR3 DNA sequence: TGCAGCGCTAGCCCTAGGGACAGATCCTACGAGCAGTACTTC. V and J are TRBV29-1 and TRBJ2-7; 7 bases line up with TRBD1. The length of the CDR3 is 14 residues. The trim removed 7 bases at V and 1 base at J, leaving 10 bases unmatched. Germline V gene sequence: CDR1 SQVTM, CDR2 ANQGSEA.

This chain joins TRBV7-9 and TRBJ2-2; D is undetermined. CDR1 and CDR2 (germline): SEHNR, FQNEAQ (reference sequence). This CDR3 comprises 11 residues. Trimming removed 5 bases at V and 9 bases at J, with 7 bases between. The CDR3 reads CASSPQRELFF. The CDR3 DNA is TGTGCCAGCAGCCCGCAGCGGGAGCTGTTTTTT.

The CDR3 is CASRSRVGELFF. DNA for the CDR3: TGTGCCAGCAGGAGCAGGGTGGGGGAGCTGTTTTTT. V usage is TRBV2 and J usage is TRBJ2-2, with a possible D match to TRBD1 (5 bases). CDR3 length equals 12 residues. V dropped 6 bases and J dropped 8 bases, with 10 bases sitting between them. CDR1 and CDR2 (germline): SNHLY, FYNNEI.

The chain carries TRBV15 and TRBJ1-5; 7 nucleotides align to TRBD1. The junction had 7 bases not matched to a gene; V was cut back by 8 bases and J by 0 bases. This CDR3 region has 15 residues. CDR1 is LNHNV and CDR2 is YYDKDF in the germline V gene (reference sequence). The CDR3 reads CATLGDRYSNQPQHF. CDR3 DNA: TGTGCCACCTTGGGGGACAGATATAGCAATCAGCCCCAGCATTTT.

Notes on this clone: One end of the junction does not line up with germline, which may come from a read error. The chain recombines TRBV4-3 with TRBJ2-7; the D is unclear. From germline, CDR1 is LGHNA and CDR2 YSLEER. The CDR3 loop spans 13 amino acids. CDR3 region: CASSQGSYDEQYF. CDR3 in DNA: TGCGCCAGCAGTCAAGGTTCCTATGACGAGCAGTACTTC.

The chain links TRBV7-6 to TRBJ2-2; 7 bases align to TRBD2. The V gene's germline CDR1 is SGHVS and CDR2 FNYEAQ. Trimming at V came to 4 bases and at J to 10 bases, leaving 3 bases not matched to a gene. The CDR3 sequence is 12 residues long. The chain's CDR3 is CASSSRGVELFF. CDR3 sequence (DNA): TGTGCCAGCAGCTCACGGGGGGTGGAGCTGTTTTTT.

DNA of the CDR3: TGTGCCAGCAGCCCCGTGGGAGCCGGGGAGCTGTTTTTT. Its translation: CASSPVGAGELFF. The chain uses TRBV7-9 and TRBJ2-2; maybe TRBD2 (5 bases). V dropped 5 bases and J dropped 6 bases, with 10 bases sitting between them. Germline V lookup: CDR1 SEHNR, CDR2 FQNEAQ (reference sequence). CDR3 length: 13 residues.